The text below deals with one T cell receptor (beta chain). CDR3 length: 16 residues. The trim removed 7 bases at V and 0 bases at J, leaving 6 bases unmatched. In germline, CDR1 is LNHDA, CDR2 SQIVND (reference sequence). This record belongs to a study of cytomegalovirus exposure and HLA in healthy donors. PCR amplification relied on 60 Vbeta primers (plus 13 Jbeta primers). The table came from immunoSEQ multiplex PCR; TCRdb's copy has only in-frame clones and leaves some out. The table shows about 130,000 clones, with more than 75% occurring only once. The TCR was taken from a man younger than 40 in good health and CMV-seropositive. The sample taken for sequencing was PBMCs. The rearrangement links TRBV19 to TRBJ2-4; 10 nucleotides agree with TRBD1. The CDR3 reads CASTPGQGLAKNIQYF. CDR3 coding DNA: TGTGCCAGTACCCCGGGACAGGGGTTAGCCAAAAACATTCAGTACTTC.